The clone carrying this T cell receptor (beta chain) was seen just once. The junction shows a germline mismatch at one end, possibly a read error. The data were taken from a study of blood T cell repertoires in COVID-19. Germline V gene lookup returns CDR1 SEHNR and CDR2 FQNEAQ (reference sequence). The CDR3 has 14 residues. Only in-frame clones appear in the TCRdb table, and some are missing; sequencing was by immunoSEQ multiplex PCR. The sample yields 330,000 or so clones, roughly 90% seen once. The sample was PBMCs or T cells enriched from blood (not recorded which). The chain recombines TRBV7-9 with TRBJ2-1; 7 nucleotides match TRBD2. The clonotype comes from a woman aged 30 to 39 who had recovered from COVID-19. CDR3 sequence: CASSLEWAGEGFIF. The CDR3 DNA reads as TGTGCCAGCAGCTTAGAATGGGCGGGGGAAGGTTTTATCTTC.